This TCR beta chain was identified in a study of identical twins' blood T cells. This clonotype has a handful of counts. Germline and junction disagree at one end, which may indicate a read error. MiXCR was run by TCRdb on the 5' RACE reads, yielding one entry per CDR3 protein. This sample carries fewer than 450,000 distinct CDR3 sequences, approximately 30% of them seen once, and the ten largest clones take around 5.6%. This sequence was found in a woman aged 18-49 years in good health. The sequenced material came from PBMCs.

The CDR3 is CASSLGRDTSGHYGHTF. In DNA form, the CDR3 reads TGTGCCAGCAGCTTAGGACGGGACACATCGGGACACTATGGCCACACCTTC. The chain joins TRBV7-2 to TRBJ1-2, with TRBD1 as a possible D gene (6 bases). CDR1 is SGHTA and CDR2 is FQGNSA in the germline V gene. The CDR3 has 17 residues.